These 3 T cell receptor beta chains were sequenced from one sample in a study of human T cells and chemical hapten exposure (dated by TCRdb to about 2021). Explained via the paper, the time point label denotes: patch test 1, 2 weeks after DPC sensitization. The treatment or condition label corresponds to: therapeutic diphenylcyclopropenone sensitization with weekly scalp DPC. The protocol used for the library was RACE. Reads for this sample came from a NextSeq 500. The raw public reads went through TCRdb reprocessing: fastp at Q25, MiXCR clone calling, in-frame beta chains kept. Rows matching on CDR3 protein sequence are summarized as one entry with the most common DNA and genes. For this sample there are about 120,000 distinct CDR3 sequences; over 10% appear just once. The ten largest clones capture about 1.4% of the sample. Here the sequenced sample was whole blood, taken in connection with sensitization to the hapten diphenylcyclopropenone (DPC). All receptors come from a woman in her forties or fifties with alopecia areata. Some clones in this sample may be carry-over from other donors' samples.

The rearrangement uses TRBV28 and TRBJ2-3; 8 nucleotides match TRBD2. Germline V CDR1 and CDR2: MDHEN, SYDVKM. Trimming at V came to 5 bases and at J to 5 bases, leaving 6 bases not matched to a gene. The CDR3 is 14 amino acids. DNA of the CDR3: TGTGCCAGCAGTCCAGCGGGGGCGGAAGATACGCAGTATTTT. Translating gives CASSPAGAEDTQYF.

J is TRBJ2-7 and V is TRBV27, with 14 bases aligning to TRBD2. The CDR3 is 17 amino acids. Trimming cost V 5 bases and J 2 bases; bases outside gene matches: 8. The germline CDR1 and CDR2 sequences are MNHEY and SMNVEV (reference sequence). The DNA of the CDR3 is TGTGCCAGCAGTGGGTCGGGACTAGCGGGAGACACCTACGAGCAGTACTTC. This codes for CASSGSGLAGDTYEQYF.

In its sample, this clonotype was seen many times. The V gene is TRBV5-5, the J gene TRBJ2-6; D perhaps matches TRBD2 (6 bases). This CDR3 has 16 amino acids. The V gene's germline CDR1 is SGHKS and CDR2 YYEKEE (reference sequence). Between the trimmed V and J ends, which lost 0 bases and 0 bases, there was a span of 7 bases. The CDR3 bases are TGTGCCAGCAGCTTGGCCGGGAGCTCTGGGGCCAACGTCCTGACTTTC. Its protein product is CASSLAGSSGANVLTF.